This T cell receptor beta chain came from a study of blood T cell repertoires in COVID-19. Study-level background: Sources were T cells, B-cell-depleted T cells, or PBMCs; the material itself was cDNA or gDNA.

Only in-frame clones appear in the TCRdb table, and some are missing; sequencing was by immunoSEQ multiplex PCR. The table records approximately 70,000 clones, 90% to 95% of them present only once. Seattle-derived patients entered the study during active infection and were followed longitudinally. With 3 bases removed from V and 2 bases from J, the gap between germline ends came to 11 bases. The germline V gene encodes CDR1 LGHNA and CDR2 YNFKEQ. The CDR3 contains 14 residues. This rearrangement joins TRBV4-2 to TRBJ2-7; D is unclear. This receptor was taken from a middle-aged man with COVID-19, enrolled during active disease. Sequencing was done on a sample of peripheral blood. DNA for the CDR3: TGTGCCAGCAGCCAGCAAAGTGAGCCCTACGAGCAGTACTTC. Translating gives CASSQQSEPYEQYF.